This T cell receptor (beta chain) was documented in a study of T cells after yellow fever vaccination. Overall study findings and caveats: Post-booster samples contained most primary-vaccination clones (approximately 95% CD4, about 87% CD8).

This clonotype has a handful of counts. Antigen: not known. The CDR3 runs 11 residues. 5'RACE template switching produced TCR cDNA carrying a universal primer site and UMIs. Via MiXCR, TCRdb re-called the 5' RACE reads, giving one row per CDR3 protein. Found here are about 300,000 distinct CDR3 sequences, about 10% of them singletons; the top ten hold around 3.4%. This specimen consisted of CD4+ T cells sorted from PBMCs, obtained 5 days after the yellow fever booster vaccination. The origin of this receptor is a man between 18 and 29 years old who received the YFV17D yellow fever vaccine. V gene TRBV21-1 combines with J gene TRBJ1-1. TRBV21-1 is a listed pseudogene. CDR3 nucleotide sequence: TGTGCCAGCAACCGATGGACTGAAGCTTTCTTT. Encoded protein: CASNRWTEAFF.